Listed below are T cell receptor beta chains from one sample, sequenced in a study of T cells in Graves' hyperthyroidism and ophthalmopathy. TCRdb re-derived calls from the multiplex PCR reads in MiXCR, one entry per CDR3 protein. The sample lists a few hundred thousand distinct CDR3 sequences, approximately 25% seen once, with about 73% in the top ten. What was sequenced was blood. Receptors were obtained from a man aged 50 or older with Graves' hyperthyroidism. Each CDR3 is given with its conserved first and last residue. Each record gives: V gene, clone size, D gene, J gene, CDR3 protein, CDR3 DNA. A D gene is named only where the DNA matches it firmly. A row's size may be missing; if present it is once, few, many or a size class.

V: TRBV7-6; size: many; D: NA; J: TRBJ2-7; CDR3: CASSLGVGNDEQYF; DNA: TGTGCCAGCAGCTTAGGTGTCGGGAATGACGAGCAGTACTTC
V: TRBV24-1; size: NA; D: NA; J: TRBJ2-3; CDR3: CATSIGGGTDTQYF; DNA: TGTGCCACCAGTATAGGGGGAGGGACAGATACGCAGTATTTT
V: TRBV7-2; size: NA; D: NA; J: TRBJ2-3; CDR3: CASSEPTDSTDTQYF; DNA: TGTGCCAGCAGCGAACCGACAGACAGCACAGATACGCAGTATTTT
V: TRBV7-2; size: NA; D: NA; J: TRBJ2-1; CDR3: CASSPGTHNEQFF; DNA: TGTGCCAGCAGCCCCGGGACTCACAATGAGCAGTTCTTC
V: TRBV6-2/TRBV6-3; size: NA; D: TRBD1; J: TRBJ1-1; CDR3: CASSRTGNLAEAFF; DNA: TGTGCCAGCAGTCGGACAGGGAATTTAGCTGAAGCTTTCTTT
V: TRBV5-4; size: NA; D: TRBD2; J: TRBJ2-1; CDR3: CASSPGGGRGSSNEQFF; DNA: TGTGCCAGCAGCCCCGGCGGGGGGCGAGGTTCCTCCAATGAGCAGTTCTTC
V: TRBV5-1; size: few; D: NA; J: TRBJ1-5; CDR3: CASSLESEQPQHF; DNA: TGCGCCAGCAGCTTGGAGTCGGAGCAGCCCCAGCATTTT
V: TRBV28; size: many; D: NA; J: TRBJ2-1; CDR3: CASRLNYNEQFF; DNA: TGTGCCAGCAGACTTAACTACAATGAGCAGTTCTTC
V: TRBV30; size: few; D: NA; J: TRBJ1-1; CDR3: CAWGRLPGEAFF; DNA: TGTGCCTGGGGTAGACTGCCCGGTGAAGCTTTCTTT
V: TRBV29-1; size: few; D: TRBD2; J: TRBJ2-5; CDR3: CSVVIRTSGRRQETQYF; DNA: TGCAGCGTTGTCATCCGAACTAGCGGGAGGAGACAAGAGACCCAGTACTTC
V: TRBV20-1; size: NA; D: NA; J: TRBJ2-2; CDR3: CSARADYPNTGELFF; DNA: TGCAGTGCTAGGGCCGACTATCCGAACACCGGGGAGCTGTTTTTT
V: TRBV19; size: NA; D: TRBD1; J: TRBJ1-5; CDR3: CASIGGTEVYSNQPQHF; DNA: TGTGCCAGTATAGGGGGGACAGAAGTCTATAGCAATCAGCCCCAGCATTTT
V: TRBV29-1; size: many; D: NA; J: TRBJ1-1; CDR3: CSGGGGARTEAFF; DNA: TGCAGCGGCGGGGGGGGGGCGCGCACTGAAGCTTTCTTT
V: TRBV7-9; size: NA; D: NA; J: TRBJ2-1; CDR3: CASSLIEGVNEQFF; DNA: TGTGCCAGCAGCTTAATTGAGGGGGTCAATGAGCAGTTCTTC
V: TRBV12-3/TRBV12-4; size: many; D: TRBD2; J: TRBJ2-1; CDR3: CASSSLSGLSSYNEQFF; DNA: TGTGCCAGCAGTTCCCTTAGCGGGCTTAGCTCCTACAATGAGCAGTTCTTC
V: TRBV20-1; size: NA; D: NA; J: TRBJ1-2; CDR3: CSAPRREGYTF; DNA: TGCAGTGCCCCCCGTAGGGAGGGCTACACCTTC
V: TRBV6-2/TRBV6-3; size: NA; D: TRBD1; J: TRBJ1-6; CDR3: CASSGQGRNSPLHF; DNA: TGTGCCAGCAGCGGACAGGGGAGGAATTCACCCCTCCACTTT
V: TRBV20-1; size: NA; D: NA; J: TRBJ1-1; CDR3: CSARDGKLGPEAFF; DNA: TGCAGTGCTAGAGATGGAAAGTTGGGCCCTGAAGCTTTCTTT
V: TRBV18; size: many; D: TRBD2; J: TRBJ2-5; CDR3: CASSPGLAQETQYF; DNA: TGTGCCAGCTCACCAGGACTAGCCCAGGAGACCCAGTACTTC
V: TRBV11-2; size: few; D: NA; J: TRBJ1-1; CDR3: CASSGYEAFF; DNA: TGTGCCAGCAGCGGATATGAAGCTTTCTTT
V: TRBV18; size: many; D: TRBD1; J: TRBJ2-5; CDR3: CASSPTGVGQTQYF; DNA: TGTGCCAGCTCACCCACAGGGGTCGGACAGACCCAGTACTTC
V: TRBV5-1; size: NA; D: NA; J: TRBJ2-1; CDR3: CASTPGSPGEQFF; DNA: TGCGCCAGCACTCCGGGCTCGCCCGGCGAGCAGTTCTTC
V: TRBV6-2/TRBV6-3; size: many; D: TRBD2; J: TRBJ2-1; CDR3: CASSYSRTSGSGVYNEQFF; DNA: TGTGCCAGCAGTTACTCGCGCACTAGCGGGAGTGGGGTCTACAATGAGCAGTTCTTC
V: TRBV3-1; size: many; D: TRBD2; J: TRBJ2-1; CDR3: CASRRTSGYNEQFF; DNA: TGTGCCAGCAGACGGACTAGCGGCTACAATGAGCAGTTCTTC
V: TRBV12-3/TRBV12-4; size: NA; D: TRBD1; J: TRBJ2-1; CDR3: CASSPTGAFSSSYNEQFF; DNA: TGTGCCAGCAGCCCGACAGGGGCGTTCAGCAGCTCCTACAATGAGCAGTTCTTC
V: TRBV19; size: NA; D: NA; J: TRBJ2-7; CDR3: CASSMFPGVEQYF; DNA: TGTGCCAGTAGTATGTTTCCGGGTGTCGAGCAGTACTTC
V: TRBV28; size: many; D: NA; J: TRBJ2-7; CDR3: CASSTIGQPRYF; DNA: TGTGCCAGCAGTACGATAGGACAGCCGCGGTACTTC
V: TRBV28; size: many; D: TRBD2; J: TRBJ2-5; CDR3: CASRGSATSGIPALKETQYF; DNA: TGTGCCAGCAGGGGATCGGCGACTAGCGGGATTCCTGCGTTAAAAGAGACCCAGTACTTC
V: TRBV28; size: few; D: TRBD2; J: TRBJ2-7; CDR3: CASSFERGAYEQYF; DNA: TGTGCCAGCAGTTTCGAGCGGGGAGCCTACGAGCAGTACTTC
V: TRBV5-1; size: many; D: NA; J: TRBJ2-3; CDR3: CASSLNFRADTQYF; DNA: TGCGCCAGCAGCTTGAACTTCCGGGCAGATACGCAGTATTTT
V: TRBV5-1; size: few; D: NA; J: TRBJ2-3; CDR3: CASSATFTDTQYF; DNA: TGCGCCAGCAGTGCGACTTTCACAGATACGCAGTATTTT
V: TRBV19; size: few; D: TRBD2; J: TRBJ2-3; CDR3: CASRLAGAADTQYF; DNA: TGTGCCAGTAGATTAGCGGGAGCGGCAGATACGCAGTATTTT
V: TRBV7-9; size: NA; D: NA; J: TRBJ2-5; CDR3: CASSLAGGQGTQYF; DNA: TGTGCCAGCAGCTTAGCCGGCGGGCAAGGGACCCAGTACTTC
V: TRBV12-5; size: many; D: NA; J: TRBJ2-7; CDR3: CATNPEYEQYF; DNA: TGTGCTACAAATCCAGAGTACGAGCAGTACTTC
V: TRBV3-1; size: few; D: TRBD1; J: TRBJ1-6; CDR3: CASSPDRDPFADSPLHF; DNA: TGTGCCAGCAGTCCGGACAGGGACCCTTTTGCGGATTCACCCCTCCACTTT
V: TRBV11-2; size: many; D: TRBD1; J: TRBJ2-5; CDR3: CASSPNTGTGTETQYF; DNA: TGTGCCAGCAGCCCAAATACCGGGACAGGGACAGAGACCCAGTACTTC
V: TRBV12-3/TRBV12-4; size: NA; D: NA; J: TRBJ1-2; CDR3: CASSLLANYGYTF; DNA: TGTGCCAGCAGTTTACTTGCTAACTATGGCTACACCTTC
V: TRBV10-3; size: NA; D: TRBD2; J: TRBJ2-1; CDR3: CAISGPSGMGNEQFF; DNA: TGTGCCATCAGCGGACCTAGCGGGATGGGCAATGAGCAGTTCTTC